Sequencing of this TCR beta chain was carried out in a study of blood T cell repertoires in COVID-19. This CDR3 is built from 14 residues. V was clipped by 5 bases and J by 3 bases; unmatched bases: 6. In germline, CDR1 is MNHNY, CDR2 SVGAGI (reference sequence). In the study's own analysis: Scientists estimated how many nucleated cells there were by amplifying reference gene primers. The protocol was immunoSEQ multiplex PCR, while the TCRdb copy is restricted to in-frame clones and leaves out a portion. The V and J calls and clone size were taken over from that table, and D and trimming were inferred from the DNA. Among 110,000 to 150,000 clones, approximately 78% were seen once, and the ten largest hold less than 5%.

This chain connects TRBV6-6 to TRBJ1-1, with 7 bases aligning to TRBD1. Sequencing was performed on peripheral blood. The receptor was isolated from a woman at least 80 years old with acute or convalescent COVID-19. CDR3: CASSQRTGYTEAFF. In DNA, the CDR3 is TGTGCCAGCAGTCAACGGACAGGATACACTGAAGCTTTCTTT.